This T cell receptor beta chain was identified in a study of PD-L1 blockade in urothelial cancer. V was shortened by 4 bases and J by 1 base, with 5 bases between the two germline ends. This CDR3 is built from 12 residues. In germline, CDR1 is SGHTA, CDR2 FQGNSA. Repertoires were generated with immunoSEQ multiplex PCR, while TCRdb's copy carries only in-frame clones and drops some. The sample holds some 71,000 clones; 70% to 90% are singletons and the top ten take less than 3.5%. The gene calls are TRBV7-2 and TRBJ2-7; unclear D gene. Sequences were derived from PBMCs, sampled around atezolizumab (anti-PD-L1) treatment. This sequence was found in a man in his sixties with urothelial cancer. CDR3 coding DNA: TGTGCCAGCAGCTCCCGGTCCTACGAGCAGTACTTC. This gives the protein CASSSRSYEQYF.